This T cell receptor (beta chain) emerged from a study of tissue T cells after allogeneic stem cell transplantation (dated by TCRdb to between 2021 and 2024). Concerning the study at large: Roughly seven adult allo-HCT recipients with steroid-refractory GVHD were prospectively enrolled in a research-autopsy study over an approximately 3-year period. Pre-transplant PBMCs were of recipient origin and were available from a handful of GVHD patients. For viably preserved blood and marrow, CD3+ T cells were flow-sorted when cell numbers permitted, and smaller samples went directly to DNA extraction. Every GVHD patient got a graft from a donor, with several grafts unmodified and three CD34-selected to deplete T cells. The study profiled TCR beta repertoires across many tissues from research autopsies of patients with and without GVHD, plus mouse models of GVHD. All GVHD patients had gastrointestinal GVHD and received several lines of GVHD-directed therapy; a few also had skin involvement. The human arm was conducted as a prospective observational study, and neither blinding nor randomization was performed.

Findings and caveats that apply to the study as a whole: In both patients and mice, T cells from blood and spleen covered only a limited part of the TCR repertoire found in tissues. Within patients, how anatomically similar tissues were was a major factor shaping TCR repertoire composition, regardless of disease or transplant status. Which tissue TCRs were alloreactive or antigen-specific was not determined in the study, and some of the clones might have been host cells that persisted. The patient cohort was small and clinically heterogeneous, and sampling depth was acknowledged as a limitation. Only a few T cell clones appeared in more than one patient, yet motif-based clustering showed tissue-specific repertoire signatures that were shared between patients.

Remarks on this clone: Its antigen target is currently unknown. The sample holds no much larger clone one base away, and base qualities are not on file.

From the germline V gene (reference sequence), CDR1 is SEHNR and CDR2 is FQNEAQ. From cysteine to phenylalanine, the CDR3 is 14 amino acids long. Only CDR3 DNA is held: 42 bases, read in frame from base 1. The V end loses 1 base and the J end loses 4 bases, and a stretch of 10 bases separates them. The library came from the immunoSEQ multiplex PCR assay. TCRbeta CDR3 sequencing was performed at survey depth by Adaptive Biotechnologies, and CDR3 sequences, V/J genes, productive frequency and template counts were reported. Amplification of TCR beta CDR3 regions started from genomic DNA instead of RNA. The paper's processing steps were these. Jensen-Shannon divergence was used to quantify pairwise repertoire overlap between tissues, with a value of 1 meaning complete divergence and a value of 0 meaning identical repertoires. Tissues were clustered by single-linkage agglomerative hierarchical clustering of pairwise JSD values and displayed as dendrograms. GLIPH2 was run on all patient samples with simulation_depth 1000, kmer_min_depth 3, cdr3_length_cutoff 8, keeping groups with more than two unique CDR3s. A standardized tissue-overlap score was generated by extrapolating Jaccard GLIPH-group overlap across patients to a standard repertoire size of 1000 clones. Linear mixed-effect models, with tissue as a fixed effect and individual as a random effect, were used to test how diversity related to clinical or experimental variables. TCRdb obtained this table from immuneACCESS and retained in-frame rearrangements with V and J assigned. These tables miss some clones; where compared with another copy, unresolved V genes account for less than half of the shortfall, and the remainder is unexplained. For V, J and clone size, that table is used; D and trimming come from the DNA. The sample records 4,500 to 7,000 clones, 76% of which are singletons. The ten largest make up around 5.5% of the sample.

The time point label here, explained by the study, means: recipient (host-origin) PBMCs collected before allo-HCT. In this chain, TRBV7-9 is recombined with TRBJ2-5; a tentative D call is TRBD2 (5 bases match). Sequencing used blood, obtained before transplantation. This TCR was recovered from a man aged 40-75 years who later had graft-versus-host disease after an allogeneic stem cell transplant. For the CDR3, the sequence is CASSLVSGLETQYF. The sequence in DNA is TGTGCCAGCAGCTTAGTGTCGGGATTAGAGACCCAGTACTTC.